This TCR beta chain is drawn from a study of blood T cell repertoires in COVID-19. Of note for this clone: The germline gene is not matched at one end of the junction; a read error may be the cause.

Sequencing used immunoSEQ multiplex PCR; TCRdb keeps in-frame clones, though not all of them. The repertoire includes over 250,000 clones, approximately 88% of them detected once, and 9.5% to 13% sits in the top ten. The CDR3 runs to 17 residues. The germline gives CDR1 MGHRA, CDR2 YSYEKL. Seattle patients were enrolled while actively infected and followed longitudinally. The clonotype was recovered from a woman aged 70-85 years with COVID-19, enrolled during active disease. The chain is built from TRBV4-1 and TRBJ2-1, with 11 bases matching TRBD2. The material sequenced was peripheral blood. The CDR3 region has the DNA TGCGCCAGCAGCGAAGAAATCGGGACTAGCGGCAACAATGAGCAGTTCTTC. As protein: CASSEEIGTSGNNEQFF.